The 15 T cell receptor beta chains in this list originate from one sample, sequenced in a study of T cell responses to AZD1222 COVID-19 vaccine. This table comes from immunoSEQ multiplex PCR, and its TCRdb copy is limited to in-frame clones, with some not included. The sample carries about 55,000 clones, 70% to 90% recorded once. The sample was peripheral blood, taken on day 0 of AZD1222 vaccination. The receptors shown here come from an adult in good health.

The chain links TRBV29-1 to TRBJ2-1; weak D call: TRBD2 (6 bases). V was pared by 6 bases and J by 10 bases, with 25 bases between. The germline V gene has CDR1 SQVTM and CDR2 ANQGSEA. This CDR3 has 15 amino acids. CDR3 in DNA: TGCAGCGTGAGGCCGGGTGGAGGGTCTGTCTCGGAGCAGTTCTTC. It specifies CSVRPGGGSVSEQFF.

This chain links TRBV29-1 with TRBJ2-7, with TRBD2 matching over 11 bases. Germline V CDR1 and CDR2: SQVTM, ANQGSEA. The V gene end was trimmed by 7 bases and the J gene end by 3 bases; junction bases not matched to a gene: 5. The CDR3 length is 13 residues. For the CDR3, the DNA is TGCAGCGCCCTAGCGGGGGGAGTCTACGAGCAGTACTTC. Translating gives CSALAGGVYEQYF.

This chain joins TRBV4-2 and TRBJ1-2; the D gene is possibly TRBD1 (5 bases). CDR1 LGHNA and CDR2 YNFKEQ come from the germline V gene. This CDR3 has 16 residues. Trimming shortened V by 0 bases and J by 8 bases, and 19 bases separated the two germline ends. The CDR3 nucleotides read TGTGCCAGCAGCCAAGATAGGGACGGAGGCCGAGGAGGCTACACCTTC. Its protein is CASSQDRDGGRGGYTF.

The CDR3 DNA sequence: TGTGCCAGCAGCGCCCCCACCCCAGGTTCGCGGTATCTTGTGAACACTGAAGCTTTCTTT. The encoded protein is CASSAPTPGSRYLVNTEAFF. The chain employs TRBV9 and TRBJ1-1; the D is unclear. V lost 3 bases, J lost 0 bases, and 27 bases lay in between. The CDR3 runs 20 residues. Germline-derived CDR1 and CDR2 are SGDLS and YYNGEE. Full variable domain (rest looked up from reference TRBV9 and TRBJ1-1): DSGVTQTPKHLITATGQRVTLRCSPRSGDLSVYWYQQSLDQGLQFLIQYYNGEERAKGNILERFSAQQFPDLHSELNLSSLELGDSALYFCASSAPTPGSRYLVNTEAFFGQGTRLTVV.

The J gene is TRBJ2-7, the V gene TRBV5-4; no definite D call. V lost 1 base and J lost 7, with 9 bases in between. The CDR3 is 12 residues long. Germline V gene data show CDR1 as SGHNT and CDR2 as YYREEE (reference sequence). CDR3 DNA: TGTGCCAGCAGCTTGACGTTGGGGGAGCAGTACTTC. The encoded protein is CASSLTLGEQYF.

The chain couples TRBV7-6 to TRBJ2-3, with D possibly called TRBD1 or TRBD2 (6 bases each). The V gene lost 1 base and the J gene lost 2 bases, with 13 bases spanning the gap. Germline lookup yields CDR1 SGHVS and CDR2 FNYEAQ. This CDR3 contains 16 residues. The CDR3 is CASSLVYPGATDTQYF. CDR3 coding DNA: TGTGCCAGCAGCTTAGTTTATCCGGGGGCCACAGATACGCAGTATTTT. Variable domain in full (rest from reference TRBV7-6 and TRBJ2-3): GAGVSQSPRYKVTKRGQDVALRCDPISGHVSLYWYRQALGQGPEFLTYFNYEAQQDKSGLPNDRFSAERPEGSISTLTIQRTEQRDSAMYRCASSLVYPGATDTQYFGPGTRLTVL.

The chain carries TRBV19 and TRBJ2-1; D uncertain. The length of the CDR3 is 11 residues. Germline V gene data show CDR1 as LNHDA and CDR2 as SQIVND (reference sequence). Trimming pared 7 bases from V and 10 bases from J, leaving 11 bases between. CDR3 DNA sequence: TGTGCCAGTACCCTCGATGGGGAGCAGTTCTTC. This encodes CASTLDGEQFF. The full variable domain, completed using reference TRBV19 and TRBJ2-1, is DGGITQSPKYLFRKEGQNVTLSCEQNLNHDAMYWYRQDPGQGLRLIYYSQIVNDFQKGDIAEGYSVSREKKESFPLTVTSAQKNPTAFYLCASTLDGEQFFGPGTRLTVL.

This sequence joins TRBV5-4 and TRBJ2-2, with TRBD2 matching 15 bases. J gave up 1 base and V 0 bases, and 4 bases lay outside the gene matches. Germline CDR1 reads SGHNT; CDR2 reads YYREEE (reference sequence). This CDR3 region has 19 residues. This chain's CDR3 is CASSLAGLAGGVNTGELFF. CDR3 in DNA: TGTGCCAGCAGCTTGGCGGGACTAGCGGGGGGCGTGAACACCGGGGAGCTGTTTTTT.

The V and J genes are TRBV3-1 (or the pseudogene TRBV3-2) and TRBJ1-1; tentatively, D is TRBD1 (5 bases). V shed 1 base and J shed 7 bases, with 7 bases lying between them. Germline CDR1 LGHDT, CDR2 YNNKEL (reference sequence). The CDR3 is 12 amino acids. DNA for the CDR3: TGTGCCAGCAGCCAAGTAGGGGTTGAAGCTTTCTTT. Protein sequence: CASSQVGVEAFF.

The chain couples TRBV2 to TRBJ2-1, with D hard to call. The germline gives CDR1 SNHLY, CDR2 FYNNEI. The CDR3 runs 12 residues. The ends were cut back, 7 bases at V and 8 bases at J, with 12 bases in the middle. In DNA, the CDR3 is TGTGCCAGCAACCGTCCTGCGGATGAGCAGTTCTTC. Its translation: CASNRPADEQFF.

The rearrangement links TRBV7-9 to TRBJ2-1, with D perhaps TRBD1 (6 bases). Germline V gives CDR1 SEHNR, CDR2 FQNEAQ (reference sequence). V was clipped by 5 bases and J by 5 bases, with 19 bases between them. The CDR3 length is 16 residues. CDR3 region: CASSPHRAAGDNEQFF. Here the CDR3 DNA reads TGTGCCAGCAGCCCGCACAGGGCGGCTGGGGACAATGAGCAGTTCTTC.

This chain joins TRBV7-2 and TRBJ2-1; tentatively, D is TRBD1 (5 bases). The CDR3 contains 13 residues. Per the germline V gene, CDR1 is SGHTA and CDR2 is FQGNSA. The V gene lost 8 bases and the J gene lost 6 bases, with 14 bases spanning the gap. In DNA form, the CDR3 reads TGTGCCAGCCTATTCCCAGGGTCCAATGAGCAGTTCTTC. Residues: CASLFPGSNEQFF.

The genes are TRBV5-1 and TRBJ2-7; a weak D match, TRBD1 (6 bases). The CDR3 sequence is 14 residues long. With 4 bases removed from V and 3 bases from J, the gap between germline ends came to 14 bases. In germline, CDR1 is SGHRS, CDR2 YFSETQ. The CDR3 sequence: CASSPRDTNYEQYF. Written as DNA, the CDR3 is TGCGCCAGCAGCCCCCGGGACACGAACTACGAGCAGTACTTC.

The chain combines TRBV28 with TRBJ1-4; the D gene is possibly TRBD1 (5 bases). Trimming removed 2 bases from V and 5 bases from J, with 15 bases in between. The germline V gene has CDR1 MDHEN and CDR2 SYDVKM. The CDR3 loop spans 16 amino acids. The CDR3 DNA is TGTGCCAGCAGTTTAACGGTGCGAGGGGCGAATGAAAAACTGTTTTTT. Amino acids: CASSLTVRGANEKLFF.

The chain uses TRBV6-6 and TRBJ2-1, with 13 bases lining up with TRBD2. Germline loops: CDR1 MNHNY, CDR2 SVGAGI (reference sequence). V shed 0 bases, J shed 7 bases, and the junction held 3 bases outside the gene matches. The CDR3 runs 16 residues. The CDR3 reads CASSYSGLAGQNEQFF. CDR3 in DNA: TGTGCCAGCAGTTACTCGGGACTAGCGGGGCAAAATGAGCAGTTCTTC.